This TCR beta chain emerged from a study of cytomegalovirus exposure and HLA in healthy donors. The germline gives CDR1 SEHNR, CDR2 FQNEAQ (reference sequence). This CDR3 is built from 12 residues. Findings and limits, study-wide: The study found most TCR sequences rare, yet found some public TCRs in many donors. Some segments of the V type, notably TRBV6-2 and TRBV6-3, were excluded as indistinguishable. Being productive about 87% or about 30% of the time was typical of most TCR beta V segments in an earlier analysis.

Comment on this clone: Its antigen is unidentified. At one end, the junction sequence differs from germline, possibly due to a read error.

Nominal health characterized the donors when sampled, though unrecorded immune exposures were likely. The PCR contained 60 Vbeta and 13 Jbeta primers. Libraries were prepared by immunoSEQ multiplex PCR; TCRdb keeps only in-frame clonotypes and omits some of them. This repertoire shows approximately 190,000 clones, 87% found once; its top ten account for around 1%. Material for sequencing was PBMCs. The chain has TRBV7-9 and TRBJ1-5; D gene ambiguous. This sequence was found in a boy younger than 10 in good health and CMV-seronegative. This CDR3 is CSSSFLNQPQHF. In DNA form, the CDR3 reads TGTTCCAGCAGCTTCCTAAATCAGCCCCAGCATTTT.